This T cell receptor beta chain was sequenced for a study of cytomegalovirus exposure and HLA in healthy donors. Study-level points and caveats: The study designated about 160 TCR beta chains cytomegalovirus-associated. Rare sequences made up most TCRs, while some public TCRs were found in many donors.

The repertoire was sequenced with immunoSEQ multiplex PCR; TCRdb's copy has only in-frame clones and lacks some. The table has roughly 100,000 clones, about 95% seen once. Remarks on this clone: No antigen is known for it.

The donors were members of the validation cohort, which comprised 120 subjects and was separate from the first cohort of roughly 700 subjects. The CDR3 totals 14 residues. Germline-derived CDR1 and CDR2 are ENHRY and SYGVKD. V was trimmed by 6 bases and J by 6 bases, leaving 18 bases between them. The V call is TRBV10-3, the J call TRBJ2-7; maybe TRBD2 (6 bases). Sequencing was done on a sample of PBMCs. This TCR was sampled from a woman aged 18-29 years in good health and CMV-seronegative. This chain's CDR3 is CAIRESGPIGEQYF. In DNA form, the CDR3 reads TGTGCCATCAGAGAGAGCGGGCCGATCGGCGAGCAGTACTTC.